This T cell receptor (beta chain) was recovered during a study of T cell repertoires in ileal Crohn's disease. Whole-study findings and limits: Active smokers at surgery had more clonal expansions than non-smokers.

Germline V gives CDR1 MNHNS, CDR2 SASEGT. Losses at the gene ends were 5 bases for V and 5 bases for J; bases not matched to a gene: 5. The CDR3 has 14 amino acids. Some clones are missing from TCRdb's copy, which holds only in-frame ones; the method was immunoSEQ multiplex PCR. The profile shows around 7,900 clones, 60% to 80% of them singletons. This clone was picked up one time. Its cognate antigen is unknown. The chain has TRBV6-1 and TRBJ2-5; TRBD1 agrees at 10 bases. Input material: ileal tissue. The origin of this receptor is an adult with Crohn's disease. The CDR3 loop is CASSRQGAVETQYF. The CDR3 DNA reads TGTGCCAGCAGTAGACAGGGGGCGGTGGAGACCCAGTACTTC.